Presented here are 26 T cell receptor beta chains from one specimen sequenced in a study of early T cells in non-severe SARS-CoV-2 infection. TCRdb used MiXCR to reprocess the 5' RACE reads, holding one entry per CDR3 protein. Altogether over 50,000 distinct CDR3 sequences are present, roughly 8% being singletons, with the ten largest covering roughly a tenth. The specimen was whole blood. All receptors derive from an adult who was a healthcare worker with PCR-confirmed SARS-CoV-2 infection or an uninfected control (not recorded which).

This chain uses TRBV18 with TRBJ2-4; the D gene is possibly TRBD1 (6 bases). Germline CDR1 reads KGHSH; CDR2 reads LQKENI. The V and J ends lost 6 bases and 6 bases respectively, with 9 bases between them. CDR3 size: 12 residues. In DNA form, the CDR3 reads TGTGCCAGCTCCCAGGACAGAAACATTCAGTACTTC. This gives the protein CASSQDRNIQYF.

This clonotype has more than one count but fewer than ten. DNA of the CDR3: TGTGCCAGCAGTTACACAGGGGGCCGGGGCGGGGAGCTGTTTTTT. Protein product: CASSYTGGRGGELFF. This chain uses TRBV6-5 with TRBJ2-2; 9 nucleotides match TRBD1. V shed 2 bases and J 7 bases; nucleotides not matched to a gene: 5. This CDR3 region has 15 residues. Germline V gives CDR1 MNHEY, CDR2 SVGAGI.

This clonotype occurred a few times. The chain couples TRBV7-2 to TRBJ2-3; D unresolved. Germline V CDR1 and CDR2: SGHTA, FQGNSA. This CDR3 is 14 amino acids long. Trimming left V 0 bases short and J 0 bases short, with 4 bases between. CDR3 in DNA: TGTGCCAGCAGCTTAGCATTGAGCACAGATACGCAGTATTTT. It is translated as CASSLALSTDTQYF.

In DNA, the CDR3 is TGTGCCAGCAGCTTATGGCCTACAGGGGGCCCAGAGTACTTC. Protein product: CASSLWPTGGPEYF. The rearrangement joins TRBV7-6 to TRBJ2-5, with 9 nucleotides matching TRBD1. The V gene's germline CDR1 is SGHVS and CDR2 FNYEAQ. J lost 12 bases, V lost 2 bases, and 10 bases had no gene match. The CDR3 runs to 14 residues.

The genes are TRBV12-3 or TRBV12-4 and TRBJ1-2; D unresolved. Between the trimmed V and J ends, which lost 5 bases and 4 bases, there was a span of 8 bases. The CDR3 consists of 12 residues. CDR3 coding DNA: TGTGCCAGCAGTCCCGACTTCTATGGCTACACCTTC. It is translated as CASSPDFYGYTF.

This clonotype was found many times. The V and J genes are TRBV6-2 or TRBV6-3 and TRBJ1-5; 9 nucleotides line up with TRBD1. J gave up 6 bases and V 2 bases, and 2 bases lay outside the gene matches. This CDR3 has 14 amino acids. CDR1 MNHEY and CDR2 SVGEGT come from the germline V gene. The CDR3 sequence: CASSYVQGAQPQHF. CDR3 DNA sequence: TGTGCCAGCAGTTACGTACAGGGGGCTCAGCCCCAGCATTTT.

The chain recombines TRBV11-2 with TRBJ2-5, with a tentative D call TRBD2 (5 bases). CDR3 length equals 15 residues. Germline CDR1 SGHAT, CDR2 FQNNGV. Trimming cost V 5 bases and J 4 bases, with 17 bases left between them. The CDR3 sequence: CASSQERFFGETQYF. The DNA of the CDR3 is TGTGCCAGCAGCCAGGAGCGGTTTTTCGGAGAGACCCAGTACTTC.

This clonotype appeared a few times. The chain carries TRBV2 and TRBJ2-5; no reliable D call. Germline CDR1 reads SNHLY; CDR2 reads FYNNEI. Trimming left V 4 bases short and J 4 bases short, with 4 bases between. This CDR3 comprises 11 residues. The CDR3 DNA reads TGTGCCAGCAGTGCGATAGAGACCCAGTACTTC. Translated, it gives CASSAIETQYF.

This clonotype was detected many times. The V gene is TRBV20-1, the J gene TRBJ2-3; possible D gene TRBD2, 5 bases. The V gene lost 3 bases and the J gene lost 3 bases, with 16 bases spanning the gap. Germline CDR1 and CDR2: DFQATT and SNEGSKA (reference sequence). CDR3 length equals 15 residues. Here the CDR3 reads CSARATLAFTDTQYF. The DNA of the CDR3 is TGCAGTGCTAGGGCGACTCTAGCTTTTACAGATACGCAGTATTTT.

This clonotype was recorded at least ten times. This rearrangement joins TRBV7-3 to TRBJ2-7, with D possibly being TRBD1 (6 bases). Germline CDR1 reads SGHTA; CDR2 reads FQGTGA. Trimming cost V 4 bases and J 6 bases, with 13 bases left between them. CDR3 length: 13 amino acids. The CDR3 loop reads CASSWSAGAEQYF. In DNA, the CDR3 is TGTGCCAGCAGCTGGTCGGCAGGGGCCGAGCAGTACTTC.

This clonotype has just a few counts. The chain joins TRBV5-5 to TRBJ2-1; the D gene is possibly TRBD1 (6 bases). With 1 base removed from V and 6 bases from J, the gap between germline ends came to 8 bases. The V gene's germline CDR1 is SGHKS and CDR2 YYEKEE (reference sequence). The CDR3 is made up of 13 amino acids. CDR3 loop: CASSLWTANEQFF. The CDR3 region has the DNA TGTGCCAGCAGCTTGTGGACAGCCAATGAGCAGTTCTTC.

Remarks on this clonotype: Mismatch with germline at one junction end may stem from a read error. The chain couples TRBV13 to TRBJ2-1; D ambiguous. CDR3 length equals 12 residues. Germline CDR1 reads PRHDT; CDR2 reads FYEKMQ (reference sequence). This chain's CDR3 is CASSLGTNVQFF. The CDR3 DNA reads TGTGCCAGCAGCTTAGGGACAAATGTGCAGTTCTTC.

Many counts were recorded for this clonotype. The gene calls are TRBV24-1 and TRBJ1-5; D is unclear. The CDR3 covers 14 residues. Trimming took off 5 bases at V and 6 bases at J, with 13 bases between the two ends. From germline, CDR1 is KGHDR and CDR2 SFDVKD. The CDR3 here is CATSGTAVAQPQHF. Written as DNA, the CDR3 is TGTGCCACCAGTGGCACAGCAGTGGCTCAGCCCCAGCATTTT.

This clonotype was recorded at least ten times. V is TRBV7-2 and J is TRBJ2-7, with TRBD2 identical over 9 bases. The V gene end was trimmed by 2 bases and the J gene end by 5 bases; junction bases not matched to a gene: 4. The CDR3 sequence is 14 residues long. Looked up from germline, CDR1 is SGHTA and CDR2 is FQGNSA. The CDR3 DNA follows: TGTGCCAGCAGCTTAAACAGCGGGAGGAACGAGCAGTACTTC. Its protein is CASSLNSGRNEQYF.

In this sample, this clonotype turned up a few times. The chain uses TRBV28 and TRBJ2-5; either TRBD1 or TRBD2 may fit D (5 bases each). The germline gives CDR1 MDHEN, CDR2 SYDVKM. Trimming pared 3 bases from V and 4 bases from J, leaving 18 bases between. CDR3 length equals 16 residues. The CDR3 reads CASSFSVGARRETQYF. The CDR3 coding sequence is TGTGCCAGCAGTTTTTCAGTCGGGGCCCGGAGAGAGACCCAGTACTTC.

The chain joins TRBV5-1 to TRBJ2-5; D call uncertain. From germline, CDR1 is SGHRS and CDR2 YFSETQ. The CDR3 has 15 residues. V was clipped by 0 bases and J by 3 bases, with 12 bases between them. In nucleotides, the CDR3 is TGCGCCAGCAGCTTGGCGTCAGCGCCCGAAGAGACCCAGTACTTC. It encodes CASSLASAPEETQYF.

This chain joins TRBV18 and TRBJ1-1; no definite D call. The germline gives CDR1 KGHSH, CDR2 LQKENI. The CDR3 loop spans 15 amino acids. V was cut by 1 base and J by 1 base, with 10 bases left in between. The CDR3 region has the DNA TGTGCCAGCTCACCACGAAAAACAGAGAACACTGAAGCTTTCTTT. Its translation: CASSPRKTENTEAFF.

At least ten counts were recorded for this clonotype. The chain employs TRBV25-1 and TRBJ2-1, with 9 nucleotides matching TRBD2. V lost 7 bases and J lost 8; bases outside the gene matches: 15. The CDR3 covers 16 residues. CDR1 and CDR2 from the germline V gene are MGHDK and SYGVNS. CDR3 in DNA: TGTGCCAGCACCCAGGGCTTGAGGCGGGAGGGCGATGAGCAGTTCTTC. Protein sequence: CASTQGLRREGDEQFF.

This clonotype appeared a few times. The J gene is TRBJ2-2, the V gene TRBV4-2; 9 bases agree with TRBD1. Trimming cost V 4 bases and J 6 bases; bases outside gene matches: 6. The CDR3 spans 15 residues. Per germline, CDR1 LGHNA and CDR2 YNFKEQ. The CDR3 loop is CASSRGQGEAGELFF. In DNA form, the CDR3 reads TGTGCCAGCAGCCGGGGACAGGGCGAGGCCGGGGAGCTGTTTTTT.

The chain is built from TRBV9 and TRBJ1-1; unclear D gene. The germline V gene encodes CDR1 SGDLS and CDR2 YYNGEE. The CDR3 totals 14 residues. V was cut by 0 bases and J by 1 base, with 7 bases left in between. CDR3 nucleotide sequence: TGTGCCAGCAGCGTAGGGCGGAGGAACACTGAAGCTTTCTTT. It is translated as CASSVGRRNTEAFF.

This clonotype was seen ten or more times. The rearrangement joins TRBV14 to TRBJ2-3; D unclear. V was clipped by 2 bases and J by 0 bases, with 6 bases between them. This CDR3 contains 14 residues. Germline loops: CDR1 SGHDN, CDR2 FVKESK. CDR3 sequence reads: CASSQRLSTDTQYF. CDR3 bases: TGTGCCAGCAGCCAACGGCTAAGCACAGATACGCAGTATTTT.

This clonotype was detected many times. The chain employs TRBV7-9 and TRBJ1-1, with a weak D call TRBD1 (5 bases). CDR3 length equals 12 residues. Trimming cost V 7 bases and J 8 bases, with 14 bases left between them. In germline, CDR1 is SEHNR, CDR2 FQNEAQ (reference sequence). The CDR3 reads CASTGTLGEAFF. The CDR3 DNA follows: TGTGCCAGCACCGGGACCCTTGGGGAAGCTTTCTTT. The full variable domain, completed using reference TRBV7-9 and TRBJ1-1, is DTGVSQNPRHKITKRGQNVTFRCDPISEHNRLYWYRQTLGQGPEFLTYFQNEAQLEKSRLLSDRFSAERPKGSFSTLEIQRTEQGDSAMYLCASTGTLGEAFFGQGTRLTVV.

This clonotype turned up a few times. The chain employs TRBV6-2 or TRBV6-3 and TRBJ2-5; TRBD2 matches 13 bases. Germline CDR1 and CDR2: MNHEY and SVGEGT. The V gene end was trimmed by 6 bases and the J gene end by 2 bases; junction bases not matched to a gene: 0. The CDR3 has 14 residues. The CDR3 DNA is TGTGCCAGCAGGGGACTAGCGGGACAAGAGACCCAGTACTTC. Protein: CASRGLAGQETQYF.

As regards this clonotype: A much more abundant neighbour one base away suggests this may be a read error. The CDR3 loop is CASSLARPYEQYF. CDR3 nucleotide sequence: TGTGCCAGCAGTTTGGCCAGACCCTACGAGCAGTACTTC. This rearrangement joins TRBV27 to TRBJ2-7; D remains unclear. CDR3 length: 13 amino acids. Germline values: CDR1 MNHEY, CDR2 SMNVEV (reference sequence). V lost 3 bases to trimming and J lost 2 bases, with 8 bases between them.

Many counts were recorded for this clonotype. The V gene is TRBV29-1, the J gene TRBJ2-2; 7 bases match TRBD1. This CDR3 has 12 residues. Per germline, CDR1 SQVTM and CDR2 ANQGSEA. V was clipped by 3 bases and J by 6 bases; unmatched bases: 1. As DNA, the CDR3 is TGCAGCGTTGAGGACAGGCCCGGGGAGCTGTTTTTT. Translating it yields CSVEDRPGELFF.

The chain recombines TRBV27 with TRBJ2-7; D unresolved. Germline CDR1 is MNHEY and CDR2 is SMNVEV (reference sequence). The germline V and J ends were trimmed by 1 base and 2 bases, with 9 bases remaining between them. The CDR3 spans 14 residues. The CDR3 sequence: CASSLWSGTYEQYF. The CDR3 region has the DNA TGTGCCAGCAGTTTATGGTCGGGTACCTACGAGCAGTACTTC.